These T cell receptor beta chains were read from a single sample in a study of blood T cell repertoires in COVID-19. TCRdb keeps only in-frame clones here, not all; method: immunoSEQ multiplex PCR. This table has roughly 250,000 clones, approximately 85% appearing once. Sequenced input: PBMCs or T cells enriched from blood (not recorded which). The receptor set was obtained from a woman aged 25 to 45 who had recovered from COVID-19. CDR3s leave out the opening cysteine and the closing phenylalanine or tryptophan. Each record gives: D gene, V gene, CDR3 protein. D genes are given only for firm matches.

d_gene: -; v_gene: TRBV7-6; CDR3aa: ASSLEGGAGQPQH
d_gene: -; v_gene: TRBV6-5; CDR3aa: ASDLIRGSNQPQH
d_gene: -; v_gene: TRBV12-1; CDR3aa: ASSSSLMILTDTQY
d_gene: TRBD2; v_gene: TRBV28; CDR3aa: ASSPREDPYNEQF
d_gene: -; v_gene: TRBV28; CDR3aa: ASSLRDRRYQPQH
d_gene: TRBD1; v_gene: TRBV11-2; CDR3aa: ASRAPFTGEENEKLF
d_gene: -; v_gene: TRBV10-3; CDR3aa: AIMQGTSYT
d_gene: -; v_gene: TRBV7-9; CDR3aa: ASSLAPGGVALNEQF
d_gene: -; v_gene: TRBV2; CDR3aa: ASSELGTASYEQY
d_gene: -; v_gene: TRBV30; CDR3aa: AWTVNEETQY
d_gene: TRBD2; v_gene: TRBV3-1/TRBV3-2; CDR3aa: ASSPAAGVGDTQY
d_gene: TRBD1; v_gene: TRBV11-2; CDR3aa: ASSLGTGTEQY
d_gene: TRBD1; v_gene: TRBV7-9; CDR3aa: ASSRPGQGLNEQF
d_gene: -; v_gene: TRBV6-1; CDR3aa: ASSEGRGIYGYT
d_gene: -; v_gene: TRBV28; CDR3aa: ASSPPLGVEY
d_gene: -; v_gene: TRBV6-5; CDR3aa: ASSYRGAMIYEQY
d_gene: TRBD2; v_gene: TRBV6-2/TRBV6-3; CDR3aa: ASSSLAEPGELF
d_gene: -; v_gene: TRBV6-1; CDR3aa: ASSERVSLGYGYT
d_gene: TRBD2; v_gene: TRBV5-4; CDR3aa: ASSWSGGAWSGANVLT
d_gene: -; v_gene: TRBV28; CDR3aa: ASGRTSSSYNEQF
d_gene: TRBD2; v_gene: TRBV24-1; CDR3aa: ATSDPGSASGNQETQY
d_gene: -; v_gene: TRBV10-3; CDR3aa: AIGSQETQY
d_gene: -; v_gene: TRBV28; CDR3aa: ASGALNTEAF
d_gene: -; v_gene: TRBV27; CDR3aa: ASSITGTDQPQH
d_gene: -; v_gene: TRBV6-4; CDR3aa: ASRAGDSPLH
d_gene: TRBD1; v_gene: TRBV3-1/TRBV3-2; CDR3aa: ASSHRDRGNTEAF
d_gene: -; v_gene: TRBV6-5; CDR3aa: ASSYVGANTGELF
d_gene: TRBD2; v_gene: TRBV11-2; CDR3aa: ASSTTGGSRTGELF
d_gene: -; v_gene: TRBV2; CDR3aa: ASRTGFSTEAF
d_gene: -; v_gene: TRBV28; CDR3aa: ASSPVGVDGAEAF
d_gene: TRBD1; v_gene: TRBV5-1; CDR3aa: ASSPRPDRTSPFEAF
d_gene: -; v_gene: TRBV6-5; CDR3aa: ASSYGGRNTGELF
d_gene: -; v_gene: TRBV28; CDR3aa: ASSPGGTANEKLF
d_gene: -; v_gene: TRBV29-1; CDR3aa: SVGPVRDEQY
d_gene: -; v_gene: TRBV6-7; CDR3aa: ASSYAGWGDEQF
d_gene: TRBD1; v_gene: TRBV27; CDR3aa: ASSFRQGHVTTNEKLF
d_gene: TRBD1; v_gene: TRBV19; CDR3aa: ASSIKGQGYGYT
d_gene: TRBD1; v_gene: TRBV19; CDR3aa: ASIRGGQGRYGYT
d_gene: TRBD2; v_gene: TRBV29-1; CDR3aa: SGLAESRGTYEQY
d_gene: -; v_gene: TRBV30; CDR3aa: AWSVSAYEQY
d_gene: -; v_gene: TRBV30; CDR3aa: AWSRGHSPSGANVLT
d_gene: -; v_gene: TRBV5-1; CDR3aa: ASSPSSTDTQY
d_gene: -; v_gene: TRBV6-2/TRBV6-3; CDR3aa: ASSNGQPQH
d_gene: TRBD1; v_gene: TRBV19; CDR3aa: ASSHWPDRGWDSNQPQH
d_gene: -; v_gene: TRBV19; CDR3aa: ASSPARGTEAF
d_gene: TRBD1; v_gene: TRBV6-6; CDR3aa: ASSGDRVSGNTIY
d_gene: -; v_gene: TRBV5-1; CDR3aa: ASSNGPGSTEAF
d_gene: TRBD1; v_gene: TRBV19; CDR3aa: ASRRTTGVGGQAF
d_gene: TRBD2; v_gene: TRBV27; CDR3aa: ASSSRTSVKVNEQF
d_gene: -; v_gene: TRBV28; CDR3aa: ASSFFQGRNNEQF
d_gene: -; v_gene: TRBV5-6; CDR3aa: ASRNRSGPSIQY
d_gene: TRBD1; v_gene: TRBV7-8; CDR3aa: ASSLYPGQGEWTQH
d_gene: -; v_gene: TRBV11-2; CDR3aa: ASSLGFGDTGELF
d_gene: -; v_gene: TRBV5-4; CDR3aa: ASSLRGTYEQY
d_gene: TRBD2; v_gene: TRBV5-6; CDR3aa: ASSLPGLADSYEQY
d_gene: -; v_gene: TRBV6-5; CDR3aa: ASRLTVNQPQH
d_gene: TRBD1; v_gene: TRBV6-5; CDR3aa: ASRTGVYEQY
d_gene: -; v_gene: TRBV18; CDR3aa: ASSPPGALKPNTEAF
d_gene: -; v_gene: TRBV5-1; CDR3aa: ASSFEGRGAF
d_gene: -; v_gene: TRBV5-4; CDR3aa: ASSLEGAIGELF